This T cell receptor (beta chain) originates from a study of T cell clusters in autoimmune cytopenias. Study-level points and caveats: Clustering suggested that physiological T cell clusters were missing in primary autoimmune cytopenia patients.

Each sample's input was approximately 270 ng genomic DNA, 35,000 to 40,000 genome equivalents. This clonotype shows up as medium-sized (0.01 to 0.1%) by frequency. The antigen is not known. TRB rearrangements were amplified by touch-down multiplex PCR with mixed TRB-A/B primers. TCRdb reworked the multiplex PCR reads into one entry per CDR3 protein, no DNA. Found here are roughly 8,200 distinct CDR3 sequences; the top ten clones hold under 30%. Germline V gene lookup returns CDR1 LNHDA and CDR2 SQIVND (reference sequence). There are 14 residues in the CDR3. The rearrangement uses TRBV19 and TRBJ1-6; TCRdb designates TRBD1, a call that cannot be tested without DNA. This clonotype originated in a human donor with an autoimmune cytopenia or autoimmune hepatitis (not recorded which). Sequenced: peripheral blood. The CDR3 protein is CASSEGTDLPALHF.